This T cell receptor beta chain was sequenced for a study of T cells in Graves' hyperthyroidism and ophthalmopathy. TCR beta CDR3 sequences were amplified from RNA transcripts. The HTBI primer set was used in a first-round RT-PCR of the TCR CDR3. MiXCR was run by TCRdb on the multiplex PCR reads, yielding one entry per CDR3 protein. Here the sample spans around 580,000 distinct CDR3 sequences, roughly a sixth being singletons. This clonotype was found many times. From germline, CDR1 is MDHEN and CDR2 SYDVKM. CDR3 size: 14 residues. Trimming cost V 1 base and J 1 base, with 4 bases left between them. Sequencing was performed on blood. This clonotype was sampled from a woman under 30 with Graves' hyperthyroidism. This chain uses TRBV28 with TRBJ2-2; D unclear. CDR3 bases: TGTGCCAGCAGTTTATTAGAGAACACCGGGGAGCTGTTTTTT. It specifies CASSLLENTGELFF.